This T cell receptor (beta chain) was identified during a study of tumor and adjacent non-tumor tissue in lung cancer. Background on the study: Samples averaged roughly 4.2 million productive TCRbeta reads each.

This clonotype was detected a few times. Its antigen is as yet unknown. A much larger clone differs by one base, so this may be a read error. The CDR3 spans 15 residues. Trimming removed 6 bases at V and 0 bases at J, with 14 bases between. Germline CDR1 MDHEN, CDR2 SYDVKM. The template was RNA from unsorted bulk tissue. A modified ARM-PCR protocol with three rounds of nested PCR amplified TCRbeta. TCRdb analysed the multiplex PCR reads with MiXCR anew, one entry per CDR3 protein. The sample records roughly 76,000 distinct CDR3 sequences, roughly 70% being singletons. Broader study findings: Patients with more diverse tumor TCRs had worse survival. Tumor tissue had significantly higher TCR diversity than normal lung.

The sequence derives from a woman in her 70s with non-small cell lung cancer. The chain joins TRBV28 to TRBJ1-1, with D perhaps TRBD1 (6 bases). Sequenced input: lung tumor tissue. The CDR3 bases are TGTGCCAGCAGACTAGGAGGGACAATGAACACTGAAGCTTTCTTT. Its protein is CASRLGGTMNTEAFF. The full variable domain, rest sourced from reference TRBV28 and TRBJ1-1, is DVKVTQSSRYLVKRTGEKVFLECVQDMDHENMFWYRQDPGLGLRLIYFSYDVKMKEKGDIPEGYSVSREKKERFSLILESASTNQTSMYLCASRLGGTMNTEAFFGQGTRLTVV.